This is a list of T cell receptor beta chains from one sample in a study of blood T cell repertoires in COVID-19. Generated by immunoSEQ multiplex PCR, the TCRdb table keeps only in-frame clones and is missing some. This table holds roughly 200,000 clones, 70% to 80% found once. Sequences were obtained from peripheral blood. The receptors originated from a woman in her forties with COVID-19, enrolled during active disease. The CDR3 runs from the conserved cysteine through the conserved F or W. A D gene is named only where the DNA matches it firmly. Some rows mark clone size as missing; the rest say once, few, many or name a class of expanded clone.

v_gene	j_gene	d_gene	abundance	CDR3aa	CDR3nt
TRBV6-2/TRBV6-3	TRBJ1-1	.	.	CASSYSSPNTEAFF	TGTGCCAGCAGTTACTCGAGTCCCAACACTGAAGCTTTCTTT
TRBV29-1	TRBJ2-7	.	.	CSVEENRGNEQYF	TGCAGCGTTGAGGAGAATCGGGGAAACGAGCAGTACTTC
TRBV5-1	TRBJ2-3	TRBD2	few	CASSLWTSGGTSTDTQYF	TGCGCCAGCAGCTTATGGACTAGCGGGGGGACTTCCACAGATACGCAGTATTTT
TRBV12-3/TRBV12-4	TRBJ1-4	.	.	CAIPLQLSEKLFF	TGTGCCATCCCATTGCAACTGAGTGAAAAACTGTTTTTT
TRBV7-2	TRBJ2-2	.	.	CASSRGRSTGELFF	TGTGCCAGCAGCAGGGGCCGCTCCACCGGGGAGCTGTTTTTT
TRBV3-1/TRBV3-2	TRBJ2-3	.	.	CASTDQGDTQYF	TGTGCCAGCACCGACCAGGGAGATACGCAGTATTTT
TRBV20-1	TRBJ2-1	.	.	CSASGGSIYNEQFF	TGCAGTGCTAGTGGTGGCTCAATCTACAATGAGCAGTTCTTC
TRBV6-2/TRBV6-3	TRBJ1-2	TRBD1	few	CASSYSWDRTHGYTF	TGTGCCAGCAGTTACTCGTGGGACAGGACCCATGGCTACACCTTC
TRBV23-1	TRBJ2-2	TRBD1	.	CASSQAGTGAGELFF	TGCGCCAGCAGTCAAGCAGGGACAGGGGCCGGGGAGCTGTTTTTT
TRBV4-2	TRBJ2-1	.	.	CASSQYTSDEQFF	TGTGCCAGCAGCCAGTATACCAGCGATGAGCAGTTCTTC
TRBV11-1	TRBJ2-1	TRBD2	.	CASSPGWSSGRNEQFF	TGTGCCAGCAGCCCGGGCTGGTCTAGCGGGAGGAATGAGCAGTTCTTC
TRBV30	TRBJ2-5	.	.	CAWTSAGDQETQYF	TGTGCCTGGACTTCTGCAGGGGATCAAGAGACCCAGTACTTC
TRBV3-1/TRBV3-2	TRBJ1-3	.	.	CASSQDLVSGNTIYF	TGTGCCAGCAGCCAAGATTTAGTGTCTGGAAACACCATATATTTT
TRBV2	TRBJ1-5	.	.	CASTRTASNQPQHF	TGTGCCAGCACCAGGACAGCAAGCAATCAGCCCCAGCATTTT
TRBV11-2	TRBJ2-1	TRBD2	.	CASSSSLAGYNEQFF	TGTGCCAGCAGTTCCAGCCTAGCGGGATACAATGAGCAGTTCTTC
TRBV7-2	TRBJ1-1	.	.	CASSLWQMNTEAFF	TGTGCCAGCAGCTTATGGCAGATGAACACTGAAGCTTTCTTT
TRBV7-3	TRBJ1-1	.	.	CASSLVGRGSEAFF	TGTGCCAGCAGCTTGGTAGGGAGAGGTTCTGAAGCTTTCTTT
TRBV6-5	TRBJ2-2	TRBD1	.	CASIAQGVGGELFF	TGTGCCAGCATCGCCCAGGGGGTTGGCGGGGAGCTGTTTTTT
TRBV30	TRBJ2-3	TRBD2	.	CACGPGTSGGTDTQYF	TGTGCCTGTGGGCCCGGGACTAGCGGGGGCACAGATACGCAGTATTTT
TRBV6-5	TRBJ2-7	TRBD1	.	CASRRTGSSYEQYF	TGTGCCAGCAGGAGGACAGGGAGCTCCTACGAGCAGTACTTC
TRBV5-6	TRBJ2-2	TRBD1	.	CASSSGQGGGELFF	TGTGCCAGCAGCTCGGGACAGGGGGGCGGGGAGCTGTTTTTT
TRBV12-3/TRBV12-4	TRBJ1-2	.	.	CASRPPGSGYTF	TGTGCCAGCAGACCCCCCGGGAGTGGCTACACCTTC
TRBV7-3	TRBJ2-5	.	once	CASSGGSQETQYF	TGTGCCAGCTCCGGCGGCAGCCAAGAGACCCAGTACTTC
TRBV11-2	TRBJ2-2	TRBD1	.	CASSRPGQGNTGELFF	TGTGCCAGCAGCCGTCCGGGACAGGGGAACACCGGGGAGCTGTTTTTT
TRBV7-8	TRBJ2-7	TRBD1	.	CASSFQTGGSGEQYF	TGTGCCAGCAGTTTTCAGACAGGGGGCTCAGGCGAGCAGTACTTC
TRBV4-2	TRBJ2-7	TRBD2	few	CASSHSVRGLASYEQYF	TGTGCCAGCAGCCACTCGGTTCGGGGACTAGCCAGCTACGAGCAGTACTTC
TRBV6-4	TRBJ1-1	.	.	CASSDSKCFRANTEAFF	TGTGCCAGCAGTGACTCGAAGTGCTTCAGGGCTAACACTGAAGCTTTCTTT